These T cell receptor beta chains were read from a single sample in a study of naive and memory T cell subsets. One entry per CDR3 protein, called by TCRdb with MiXCR from the UMI-ligation and nested PCR reads. The sample shows some 100,000 distinct CDR3 sequences, over 7% of them seen only once. Sequenced: central memory CD4+ T cells from blood. The receptors derive from a human donor in good health. Each CDR3 is given with its conserved first and last residue. The D gene is left open where the match is weak. Clone sizes are given selectively: once, few, many, or a class where the clone is expanded.

size,D,V,J,CDR3,DNA
.,.,TRBV7-8,TRBJ2-7,CASSPRAATGLAYEQYF,TGTGCCAGCAGCCCTAGGGCGGCAACCGGCCTAGCCTACGAGCAGTACTTC
few,.,TRBV7-9,TRBJ2-1,CASSQEWGRNEQFF,TGTGCCAGCAGCCAAGAGTGGGGCCGGAATGAGCAGTTCTTC
many,.,TRBV5-4,TRBJ1-1,CASSGKVGNTEAFF,TGTGCCAGCAGCGGGAAAGTGGGGAACACTGAAGCTTTCTTT
many,.,TRBV7-2,TRBJ2-2,CASSGRTDRVNTGELFF,TGTGCCAGCAGCGGCCGAACGGACAGAGTAAACACCGGGGAGCTGTTTTTT
.,TRBD1,TRBV20-1,TRBJ1-2,CSAREGARASGYTF,TGCAGTGCTAGGGAGGGGGCTCGAGCATCTGGCTACACCTTC
many,.,TRBV27,TRBJ2-2,CASSFRGRETGELFF,TGTGCCAGCAGTTTCCGGGGGCGCGAAACCGGGGAGCTGTTTTTT
many,.,TRBV2,TRBJ1-1,CASRDPGDANTEAFF,TGTGCCAGCAGAGACCCAGGGGACGCGAACACTGAAGCTTTCTTT
many,.,TRBV6-5,TRBJ1-2,CASGDTDSSGYGYTF,TGTGCCAGCGGAGACACGGACAGCTCTGGCTATGGCTACACCTTC
few,.,TRBV18,TRBJ2-2,CASSPVLAANTGELFF,TGTGCCAGCTCACCAGTCCTCGCCGCGAACACCGGGGAGCTGTTTTTT
many,TRBD2,TRBV7-9,TRBJ2-3,CASSMSATSGSSDTQYF,TGTGCCAGCAGCATGAGCGCGACTAGCGGGAGTTCAGATACGCAGTATTTT
many,TRBD2,TRBV20-1,TRBJ2-3,CSAPGLAPDTQYF,TGCAGTGCGCCGGGACTAGCACCAGATACGCAGTATTTT
few,.,TRBV20-1,TRBJ2-1,CSARAPPGEGNEQFF,TGCAGTGCTAGAGCCCCCCCCGGAGAGGGCAATGAGCAGTTCTTC
.,TRBD2,TRBV7-8,TRBJ2-7,CASSPGRTRLSYEQYF,TGTGCCAGCAGCCCCGGGCGGACTAGGTTATCCTACGAGCAGTACTTC
few,.,TRBV5-1,TRBJ2-3,CASSLGSSTDTQYF,TGCGCCAGCAGCCTCGGGTCTAGCACAGATACGCAGTATTTT
many,TRBD1,TRBV7-3,TRBJ2-2,CASSSQGANTGELFF,TGTGCCAGCAGCTCCCAGGGGGCGAACACCGGGGAGCTGTTTTTT
many,.,TRBV20-1,TRBJ1-5,CSARDRAASHQPQHF,TGCAGTGCTAGAGATAGGGCGGCTAGCCATCAGCCCCAGCATTTT
.,.,TRBV5-1,TRBJ2-7,CASSLSPGGTYEQYF,TGCGCCAGCAGCTTGTCGCCCGGGGGCACGTACGAGCAGTACTTC
few,.,TRBV20-1,TRBJ2-1,CSARDNTLLLNEQFF,TGCAGTGCTAGAGATAACACACTCCTCCTGAATGAGCAGTTCTTC
many,TRBD2,TRBV20-1,TRBJ2-1,CSARGVSGDPSYNEQFF,TGCAGTGCTAGAGGGGTGAGCGGGGACCCCTCCTACAATGAGCAGTTCTTC
few,TRBD1,TRBV27,TRBJ2-2,CASSRNRGQTGELFF,TGTGCCAGCAGTCGGAACAGGGGTCAGACCGGGGAGCTGTTTTTT
few,.,TRBV7-8,TRBJ2-2,CASSLSGFNTGELFF,TGTGCCAGCAGCTTAAGTGGGTTCAACACCGGGGAGCTGTTTTTT
.,TRBD1,TRBV6-6,TRBJ1-5,CASSIPGGFDNQPQHF,TGTGCCAGCAGTATACCAGGGGGCTTTGACAATCAGCCCCAGCATTTT
many,TRBD2,TRBV28,TRBJ2-3,CASSLSGLYKDTQYF,TGTGCCAGCAGTTTATCGGGACTATATAAAGATACGCAGTATTTT
many,TRBD1,TRBV27,TRBJ1-6,CASSLTGQVNSPLHF,TGTGCCAGCAGTTTGACCGGACAGGTGAATTCACCCCTCCACTTT
few,.,TRBV25-1,TRBJ2-7,CASSAWTAPYEQYF,TGTGCCAGCAGTGCCTGGACTGCCCCCTACGAGCAGTACTTC
many,TRBD1,TRBV27,TRBJ1-5,CASSGTGGNQPQHF,TGTGCCAGCAGCGGGACAGGAGGCAATCAGCCCCAGCATTTT
few,.,TRBV7-2,TRBJ2-5,CASSPGASETQYF,TGTGCCAGCAGCCCCGGAGCATCAGAGACCCAGTACTTC
many,TRBD2,TRBV10-2,TRBJ2-2,CASIGVAGSNTGELFF,TGCGCCAGCATCGGGGTAGCGGGATCGAACACCGGGGAGCTGTTTTTT
many,TRBD1,TRBV18,TRBJ1-4,CASSPMTGYATNEKLFF,TGTGCCAGCTCACCCATGACAGGGTATGCAACTAATGAAAAACTGTTTTTT